This TCR beta chain was recorded in a study of blood T cell repertoires in COVID-19. About the research overall: T cells, B-cell-depleted T cells, or PBMCs supplied cDNA or gDNA.

Here immunoSEQ multiplex PCR was the method, and the copy in TCRdb shows in-frame clones only, minus some. Of about 48,000 clones detected, over 75% appear once; the ten largest clones hold about 2.5%. V was clipped by 3 bases and J by 2 bases; unmatched bases: 9. This CDR3 comprises 16 residues. CDR1 is SGHRS, CDR2 YFSETQ, per germline. The origin of this receptor is an elderly woman with COVID-19, enrolled during active disease. The V gene is TRBV5-1, the J gene TRBJ1-1; 8 nucleotides agree with TRBD1. Sequences were obtained from peripheral blood. As DNA, the CDR3 is TGCGCCAGCAGCTCCCATGGACAGGGACATAACACTGAAGCTTTCTTT. This sequence encodes CASSSHGQGHNTEAFF.